What follows are 7 T cell receptor beta chains derived from one specimen sequenced in a study of CD8+CD57+ T cells in acquired aplastic anemia. In patients chosen for sequencing, flow cytometry had shown CD8+CD57+ cell expansion. Genomic DNA, the template, was used for profiling of the TCR beta VDJ and CDR3. Using its own MiXCR run on the reads, TCRdb lists one record per CDR3 protein. The sample contains fewer than 300,000 distinct CDR3 sequences, roughly 82% of which appear only once. The specimen was sorted CD4+, CD8+, or CD8+CD57+ T cells (not recorded which) from PBMCs. Source of these receptors: a human donor with aplastic anemia.

This rearrangement joins TRBV7-3 to TRBJ2-5; 7 bases line up with TRBD2. Unmatched junction bases numbered 5, after V lost 5 bases and J lost 5 bases. The CDR3 consists of 13 residues. Germline lookup yields CDR1 SGHTA and CDR2 FQGTGA. This CDR3 is CASSAGTMETQYF. CDR3 DNA: TGTGCCAGCAGCGCCGGGACTATGGAGACCCAGTACTTC.

As for this clonotype: Possible read error: a much larger clone is one base away. This chain links TRBV5-4 with TRBJ1-1; unclear D gene. CDR1 and CDR2 from the germline V gene are SGHNT and YYREEE (reference sequence). V lost 2 bases and J lost 7, with 18 bases in between. There are 15 residues in the CDR3. For the CDR3, the DNA is TGTGCCAGCAGCTTAACTAGCGGAGGGCAAGATGAAGCTTTCTTT. Amino acids: CASSLTSGGQDEAFF.

This rearrangement joins TRBV7-9 to TRBJ1-1; tentatively, D is TRBD1 (5 bases). Germline V gene sequence: CDR1 SEHNR, CDR2 FQNEAQ (reference sequence). The V end lost 4 bases, the J end lost 5 bases, and 14 bases lay between the germline ends. This CDR3 region has 14 residues. CDR3 nucleotides: TGTGCCAGCAGCTCCGGGGCGCGAGGTACTGAAGCTTTCTTT. This gives the protein CASSSGARGTEAFF.

This chain links TRBV2 with TRBJ2-3; D is perhaps TRBD2 (5 bases). Germline V gene sequence: CDR1 SNHLY, CDR2 FYNNEI. CDR3 length: 14 amino acids. V was shortened by 6 bases and J by 1 base, with 11 bases between the two germline ends. CDR3 in DNA: TGTGCCAGCAGGGAGGACGGGGGCACAGATACGCAGTATTTT. Protein product: CASREDGGTDTQYF.

Many counts were recorded for this clonotype. This sequence joins TRBV7-2 and TRBJ2-7; 8 bases fit TRBD1. V shed 4 bases and J 4 bases; nucleotides not matched to a gene: 6. Germline assignment: CDR1 SGHTA and CDR2 FQGNSA. The CDR3 is 14 residues long. CDR3 amino acids: CASSSDRDYYEQYF. DNA of the CDR3: TGTGCCAGCAGCTCGGACAGGGATTATTACGAGCAGTACTTC. The complete variable domain, with remaining parts taken from reference TRBV7-2 and TRBJ2-7, reads GAGVSQSPSNKVTEKGKDVELRCDPISGHTALYWYRQSLGQGLEFLIYFQGNSAPDKSGLPSDRFSAERTGGSVSTLTIQRTQQEDSAVYLCASSSDRDYYEQYFGPGTRLTVT.

The gene calls are TRBV15 and TRBJ2-5; D is ambiguous. The CDR3 runs 14 residues. The V end was cut by 6 bases, the J end by 2 bases, with 13 bases between. The germline gives CDR1 LNHNV, CDR2 YYDKDF (reference sequence). The DNA of the CDR3 is TGTGCCACCAGAAGACGACACGGGCAAGAGACCCAGTACTTC. Its protein product is CATRRRHGQETQYF.

At least ten counts were recorded for this clonotype. The chain has TRBV5-6 and TRBJ2-7; possible D gene TRBD2, 6 bases. Germline V CDR1 and CDR2: SGHDT, YYEEEE. This CDR3 contains 14 residues. The germline V and J ends were trimmed by 0 bases and 2 bases, with 9 bases remaining between them. CDR3 in amino acids: CASSLGGVAYEQYF. CDR3 DNA: TGTGCCAGCAGCTTGGGGGGGGTAGCCTACGAGCAGTACTTC.